Below, 2 T cell receptor beta chains from the same sample are listed, as sequenced in a study of T cells in Graves' hyperthyroidism and ophthalmopathy. TCR beta CDR3 regions were amplified from RNA. HTBI primers were employed in a first-round RT-PCR of the TCR CDR3. TCRdb re-called the multiplex PCR reads with MiXCR, one entry per CDR3 protein. The sample consists of roughly 250,000 distinct CDR3 sequences, roughly 14% of them appearing once. The sample consisted of blood. These receptors originate from a woman between 35 and 50 years old with Graves' hyperthyroidism that later progressed to Graves' ophthalmopathy.

The chain uses TRBV12-3 or TRBV12-4 and TRBJ1-1, with 8 bases that match TRBD1. The CDR3 contains 14 residues. Trimming removed 2 bases from V and 5 bases from J; junction bases left unmatched: 4. The CDR3 reads CASSLQGARTEAFF. The DNA for the CDR3 is TGTGCCAGCAGTTTACAGGGGGCAAGGACTGAAGCTTTCTTT.

The V call is TRBV7-9, the J call TRBJ2-7; TRBD1 matches at 9 bases. V shed 6 bases, J shed 5 bases, and the junction held 5 bases outside the gene matches. This CDR3 contains 13 residues. CDR1 and CDR2 (germline): SEHNR, FQNEAQ (reference sequence). The chain's CDR3 is CASSKTGGHEQYF. Here the CDR3 DNA reads TGTGCCAGCAGTAAGACAGGGGGGCACGAGCAGTACTTC.